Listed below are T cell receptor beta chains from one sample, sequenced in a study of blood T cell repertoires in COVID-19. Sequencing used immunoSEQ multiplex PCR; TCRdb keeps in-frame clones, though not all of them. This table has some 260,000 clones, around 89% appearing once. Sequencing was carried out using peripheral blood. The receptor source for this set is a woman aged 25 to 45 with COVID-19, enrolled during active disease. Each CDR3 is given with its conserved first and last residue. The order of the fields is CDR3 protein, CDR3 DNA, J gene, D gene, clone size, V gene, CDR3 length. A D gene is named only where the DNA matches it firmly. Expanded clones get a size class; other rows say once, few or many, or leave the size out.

CASSLTPGARNTEAFF | TGTGCCAGCAGTTTAACTCCTGGGGCCCGCAACACTGAAGCTTTCTTT | TRBJ1-1 | - | - | TRBV27 | 16
CASSSAGRGTEAFF | TGTGCCAGCAGCTCCGCGGGGAGGGGCACTGAAGCTTTCTTT | TRBJ1-1 | - | - | TRBV7-6 | 14
CASSQATGRGTPDTQYF | TGTGCCAGCAGCCAAGCGACGGGACGGGGGACCCCCGATACGCAGTATTTT | TRBJ2-3 | - | - | TRBV11-3 | 17
CASSRRQAESYEQYF | TGTGCCAGCAGCCGAAGACAGGCCGAATCCTACGAGCAGTACTTC | TRBJ2-7 | - | - | TRBV3-1/TRBV3-2 | 15
CASSSLGENTEAFF | TGTGCCAGCAGCTCCCTCGGGGAGAACACTGAAGCTTTCTTT | TRBJ1-1 | - | - | TRBV7-9 | 14
CASSRHPEGTGELFF | TGTGCCAGCAGTAGACACCCGGAAGGCACCGGGGAGCTGTTTTTT | TRBJ2-2 | - | few | TRBV2 | 15
CASRQTGVNTEAFF | TGTGCCAGCAGACAGACAGGGGTAAACACTGAAGCTTTCTTT | TRBJ1-1 | TRBD1 | - | TRBV6-5 | 14
CASSRVENIQYF | TGTGCCAGTAGTCGTGTCGAAAACATTCAGTACTTC | TRBJ2-4 | - | - | TRBV19 | 12
CASSTQGAANEKLFF | TGCGCCAGCAGTACTCAGGGTGCGGCTAATGAAAAACTGTTTTTT | TRBJ1-4 | - | - | TRBV4-3 | 15
CASSPSSYEQYF | TGTGCCAGCAGCCCCAGCTCCTACGAGCAGTACTTC | TRBJ2-7 | - | - | TRBV5-8 | 12
CASSFGGAYEQYF | TGTGCCAGCAGCTTTGGGGGGGCCTACGAGCAGTACTTC | TRBJ2-7 | TRBD2 | - | TRBV5-4 | 13
CAISDPRQDLFSGYGYTF | TGTGCCATCAGTGATCCCCGGCAGGATCTCTTTTCTGGCTATGGCTACACCTTC | TRBJ1-2 | - | - | TRBV10-3 | 18
CASSPSGRVTWTEAFF | TGTGCCAGCTCACCAAGCGGACGGGTAACATGGACTGAAGCTTTCTTT | TRBJ1-1 | - | - | TRBV18 | 16
CASSGGSGTEAFF | TGCGCCAGCAGCGGGGGGAGCGGCACTGAAGCTTTCTTT | TRBJ1-1 | - | few | TRBV5-1 | 13
CASTPRGSPPPPRPFF | TGTGCCAGCACTCCCCGAGGGAGTCCCCCCCCGCCGCGCCCGTTCTTC | TRBJ2-1 | - | - | TRBV11-3 | 16
CASSPTTGYYNSPLHF | TGTGCCAGCAGCCCAACGACAGGCTACTATAATTCACCCCTCCACTTT | TRBJ1-6 | - | - | TRBV5-8 | 16
CASSLEQGNTIYF | TGTGCCAGCAGCTTAGAACAAGGAAACACCATATATTTT | TRBJ1-3 | - | few | TRBV11-3 | 13
CASSIRHQGGTEAFF | TGTGCCAGTAGTATCCGTCACCAGGGGGGCACTGAAGCTTTCTTT | TRBJ1-1 | TRBD1 | few | TRBV19 | 15
CASSLFIGGIGGNTEAFF | TGTGCCAGCAGCTTATTTATCGGGGGGATCGGGGGAAACACTGAAGCTTTCTTT | TRBJ1-1 | - | - | TRBV7-6 | 18
CATSDPRLAAYNEQFF | TGTGCCACCAGTGATCCTCGGCTAGCGGCATACAATGAGCAGTTCTTC | TRBJ2-1 | TRBD2 | once | TRBV24-1 | 16
CSVENDGLGGYTF | TGCAGCGTTGAGAATGACGGTCTAGGAGGCTACACCTTC | TRBJ1-2 | - | few | TRBV29-1 | 13
CASREDGPNEKLFF | TGTGCCAGCAGGGAGGACGGACCCAATGAAAAACTGTTTTTT | TRBJ1-4 | - | - | TRBV2 | 14
CASSGWSRNTEAFF | TGTGCCAGCAGTGGGTGGAGTCGGAACACTGAAGCTTTCTTT | TRBJ1-1 | - | - | TRBV2 | 14
CASSLVGDAGANVLTF | TGCGCCAGCAGCCTGGTAGGGGATGCTGGGGCCAACGTCCTGACTTTC | TRBJ2-6 | - | once | TRBV4-1 | 16
CASSPVQGVTEAFF | TGTGCCAGCAGCCCGGTACAGGGTGTGACTGAAGCTTTCTTT | TRBJ1-1 | - | few | TRBV5-5 | 14
CASSTWDSFNEKLFF | TGTGCCAGCAGCACGTGGGACAGCTTTAATGAAAAACTGTTTTTT | TRBJ1-4 | TRBD1 | - | TRBV5-4 | 15
CASSLQGGTGELFF | TGCGCCAGCAGCTTGCAAGGGGGCACCGGGGAGCTGTTTTTT | TRBJ2-2 | - | few | TRBV5-1 | 14
CASSFRLAGGWKTQYF | TGTGCCAGCAGTTTCCGACTAGCGGGTGGCTGGAAGACCCAGTACTTC | TRBJ2-5 | TRBD2 | - | TRBV6-5 | 16
CASTAQGARSYNSPLHF | TGTGCCAGTACGGCCCAGGGGGCGAGGTCCTATAATTCACCCCTCCACTTT | TRBJ1-6 | TRBD1 | - | TRBV19 | 17
CASKDREGNQPQHF | TGTGCCAGTAAAGACAGGGAGGGCAATCAGCCCCAGCATTTT | TRBJ1-5 | TRBD1 | - | TRBV2 | 14
CASRGGTSGSGEQFF | TGTGCCAGCAGGGGGGGGACTAGCGGGAGTGGTGAGCAGTTCTTC | TRBJ2-1 | TRBD2 | - | TRBV2 | 15
CASSSRDRGEKLFF | TGTGCCAGCAGCTCACGGGACAGGGGGGAAAAACTGTTTTTT | TRBJ1-4 | TRBD1 | - | TRBV9 | 14
CASSLAHNPGEAFF | TGTGCCAGCAGCTTAGCCCATAACCCGGGGGAAGCTTTCTTT | TRBJ1-1 | - | - | TRBV11-2 | 14
CASTLDSEAFF | TGCGCCAGCACCCTCGACTCTGAAGCTTTCTTT | TRBJ1-1 | - | - | TRBV5-1 | 11
CASTSKGLAPGELFF | TGTGCCAGCACTTCGAAGGGACTAGCCCCCGGGGAGCTGTTTTTT | TRBJ2-2 | TRBD2 | - | TRBV2 | 15
CAIGRGGGLYEQYF | TGTGCCATCGGAAGAGGTGGGGGCCTCTACGAGCAGTACTTC | TRBJ2-7 | - | - | TRBV10-3 | 14
CASSDRGPSYGYTF | TGTGCCAGCAGCGACAGGGGGCCGAGCTATGGCTACACCTTC | TRBJ1-2 | TRBD1 | few | TRBV2 | 14
CASSLGRETQYF | TGTGCCAGCAGCTTAGGTAGAGAGACCCAGTACTTC | TRBJ2-5 | - | - | TRBV11-2 | 12
CASSGQWTGPHEQYF | TGTGCCAGCAGCGGACAATGGACAGGGCCCCACGAGCAGTACTTC | TRBJ2-7 | TRBD1 | once | TRBV6-2/TRBV6-3 | 15
CASSQDSGQGPYEQYF | TGTGCCAGCAGCCAAGACTCGGGACAGGGTCCCTACGAGCAGTACTTC | TRBJ2-7 | TRBD1 | few | TRBV4-2 | 16
CASSRGLRTDTQYF | TGTGCCAGCAGCCGAGGACTACGCACAGATACGCAGTATTTT | TRBJ2-3 | - | once | TRBV5-6 | 14
CASSLFLPFAGRETQYF | TGTGCCAGCAGCCTCTTCCTCCCCTTTGCGGGTCGGGAGACCCAGTACTTC | TRBJ2-5 | - | - | TRBV14 | 17
CASSVGQGGTDTQYF | TGTGCCAGCAGCGTTGGACAGGGAGGAACAGATACGCAGTATTTT | TRBJ2-3 | TRBD1 | - | TRBV9 | 15
CASSFGQGAGTDTQYF | TGTGCCAGCAGCTTCGGTCAGGGGGCTGGGACAGATACGCAGTATTTT | TRBJ2-3 | TRBD1 | - | TRBV7-2 | 16
CASSVGDYLPETQYF | TGTGCCAGCAGCGTAGGTGACTACCTTCCCGAGACCCAGTACTTC | TRBJ2-5 | - | - | TRBV9 | 15
CASSLAGAPNQPQHF | TGTGCCAGCAGCTTGGCAGGGGCCCCCAATCAGCCCCAGCATTTT | TRBJ1-5 | - | - | TRBV7-2 | 15